The T cell receptor (beta chain) described here comes from a study of regulatory T cells in long-lasting Graves disease. Background on the study: Treatment with antithyroid drugs for over 5 years, together with positive TSH receptor antibodies, meant persistent Graves' disease. General study points: The persistent group shared 2,741 public clonotypes, more than the roughly 990 shared by new patients. Favoring TRBV28, TRBJ1-2 and TRBJ2-5 was a feature seen in persistent disease.

Only a few counts were recorded for this clonotype. The antigen is unknown. TCR beta libraries were built with iRepertoire HTBI primers and Arm-PCR of CDR3 regions. Each CDR3 protein gets one entry after TCRdb re-called the multiplex PCR reads with MiXCR. The repertoire holds a few hundred thousand distinct CDR3 sequences, with roughly 21% as singletons. J gave up 1 base and V 1 base, and 2 bases lay outside the gene matches. Germline V gives CDR1 LNHNV, CDR2 YYDKDF (reference sequence). There are 15 residues in the CDR3. Indicated time point: persistent/refractory GD, antithyroid drugs over 5 years with positive TRAb. The TCR library used RNA extracted from PBMCs. Staff took roughly 9 milliliters of peripheral blood and put it into EDTA tubes.

This sample comprised peripheral blood mononuclear cells (PBMCs), obtained when the disease was refractory, from a patient treated with antithyroid drugs. The chain uses TRBV15 and TRBJ2-3; 7 bases are a match to TRBD1. The TCR was taken from a female donor with Graves disease. The CDR3 bases are TGTGCCACCAGCAGAGTGGGGACAGGCACAGATACGCAGTATTTT. Translation gives CATSRVGTGTDTQYF.